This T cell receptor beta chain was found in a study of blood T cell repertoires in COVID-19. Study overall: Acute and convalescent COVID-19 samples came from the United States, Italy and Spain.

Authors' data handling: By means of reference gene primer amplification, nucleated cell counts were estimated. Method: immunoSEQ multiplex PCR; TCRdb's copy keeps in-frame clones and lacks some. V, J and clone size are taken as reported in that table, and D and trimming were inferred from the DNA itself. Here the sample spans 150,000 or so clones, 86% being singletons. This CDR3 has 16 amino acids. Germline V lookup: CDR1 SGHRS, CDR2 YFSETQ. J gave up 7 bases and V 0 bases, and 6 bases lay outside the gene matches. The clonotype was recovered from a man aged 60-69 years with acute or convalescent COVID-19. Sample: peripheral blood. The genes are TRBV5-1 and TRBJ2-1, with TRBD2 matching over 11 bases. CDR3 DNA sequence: TGCGCCAGCAGCTTGGAGGAACTAGCGGGAGCAAATGAGCAGTTCTTC. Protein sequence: CASSLEELAGANEQFF.